One sample yielded the 4 T cell receptor beta chains listed below, sequenced in a study of identical twins. TCRdb processed the 5' RACE reads anew with MiXCR; each CDR3 protein has one entry. The data contain roughly 500,000 distinct CDR3 sequences, around 20% of them singletons. This sample was shared with a second study, whose subject was T cells expressing NK-cell markers.

Sequencing input: CD4+ T cells sorted from blood. All receptors derive from a woman younger than 30 in good health.

This clonotype was found a few times. The rearrangement joins TRBV5-6 to TRBJ2-7, with 7 bases matching TRBD1. The CDR3 has 16 amino acids. Unmatched junction bases numbered 9, after V lost 3 bases and J lost 0 bases. Germline loops: CDR1 SGHDT, CDR2 YYEEEE. The CDR3 DNA is TGTGCCAGCAGCTCATTCGACAGGGCGATCTCCTACGAGCAGTACTTC. Its protein is CASSSFDRAISYEQYF.

This chain links TRBV20-1 with TRBJ2-3; 9 bases are a match to TRBD1. This CDR3 is 16 amino acids long. Germline V gives CDR1 DFQATT, CDR2 SNEGSKA (reference sequence). V lost 5 bases and J lost 1; bases outside the gene matches: 10. The CDR3 DNA is TGCAGTGCTCTCGACAGGGGGGCCATTGGCACAGATACGCAGTATTTT. It is translated as CSALDRGAIGTDTQYF.

This clonotype was seen a handful of times. The chain has TRBV19 and TRBJ2-5, with no clear D. This CDR3 region has 15 residues. Germline V CDR1 and CDR2: LNHDA, SQIVND (reference sequence). With 1 base removed from V and 3 bases from J, the gap between germline ends came to 12 bases. As DNA, the CDR3 is TGTGCCAGTAGTATAGGGTTCACAGCCGAAGAGACCCAGTACTTC. This sequence encodes CASSIGFTAEETQYF.

This clonotype was detected a few times. V gene TRBV10-3 combines with J gene TRBJ2-7, with D maybe TRBD1 (6 bases). Trimming removed 8 bases from V and 1 base from J, with 6 bases in between. This CDR3 contains 11 residues. Germline CDR1 and CDR2: ENHRY and SYGVKD. The CDR3 reads CAIGQSYEQYF. CDR3 nucleotides: TGTGCCATCGGACAGTCCTACGAGCAGTACTTC.